The 17 T cell receptor beta chains below come from one sample, sequenced in a study of cytomegalovirus exposure and HLA in healthy donors. Primers for the PCR totalled 60 Vbeta and 13 Jbeta. Sequenced by immunoSEQ multiplex PCR; TCRdb stores in-frame clones only, minus some. There are under 200,000 clones in the sample; around 81% occur only once, and about 1.9% lies in the top ten. Sequenced material: PBMCs. The source of these receptors is a man aged 30 to 45 in good health and CMV-seronegative.

The CDR3 DNA reads as TGTGCCAGCAGTGAACGGCAGGAGGCCCAGCCCCAGCATTTT. Protein sequence: CASSERQEAQPQHF. V is TRBV6-5 and J is TRBJ1-5; D remains unclear. The germline CDR1 and CDR2 sequences are MNHEY and SVGAGI. The CDR3 runs to 14 residues. The V end was cut by 5 bases, the J end by 7 bases, with 15 bases between.

The chain recombines TRBV5-6 with TRBJ2-1, with 7 bases matching TRBD2. V was pared by 0 bases and J by 1 base, with 10 bases of the junction left unmatched. Per germline, CDR1 SGHDT and CDR2 YYEEEE. This CDR3 contains 18 residues. CDR3 residues: CASSLVVTSGKSYNEQFF. The CDR3, as DNA: TGTGCCAGCAGCTTGGTCGTAACGAGCGGGAAATCCTACAATGAGCAGTTCTTC.

Only a few counts were recorded for this clone. The chain links TRBV6-5 to TRBJ2-7, with a weak D call TRBD2 (6 bases). The germline gives CDR1 MNHEY, CDR2 SVGAGI. V was trimmed by 0 bases and J by 9 bases, leaving 12 bases between them. The CDR3 is 13 residues long. The CDR3 region has the DNA TGTGCCAGCAGTTACTCGACCCCCGGGGGGCAGTACTTC. Protein product: CASSYSTPGGQYF.

The V and J genes are TRBV28 and TRBJ1-1, with D possibly matching TRBD1 (6 bases). The length of the CDR3 is 14 residues. Germline CDR1 and CDR2: MDHEN and SYDVKM. Trimming stripped 5 bases from V and 3 bases from J, with 13 bases between. The CDR3 loop reads CASSLQGGYTEAFF. CDR3 DNA: TGTGCCAGCAGTCTACAGGGAGGGTACACTGAAGCTTTCTTT.

V usage is TRBV15 and J usage is TRBJ1-1; 10 bases line up with TRBD1. V trimming: 6 bases; J trimming: 0 bases; junction bases outside the gene matches: 10. Per germline, CDR1 LNHNV and CDR2 YYDKDF (reference sequence). This CDR3 region has 17 residues. CDR3 DNA: TGTGCCACCAGTAACCGGGACAGGGGATACTTGAACACTGAAGCTTTCTTT. Residues: CATSNRDRGYLNTEAFF.

This clone was detected only a few times. The genes are TRBV6-1 and TRBJ2-1, with TRBD1 identical over 8 bases. The trim removed 4 bases at V and 6 bases at J, leaving 8 bases unmatched. There are 15 residues in the CDR3. CDR1 is MNHNS, CDR2 SASEGT, per germline. The CDR3 loop is CASSGPGQDGNEQFF. CDR3 nucleotide sequence: TGTGCCAGCAGTGGACCGGGACAGGACGGCAATGAGCAGTTCTTC.

This clone is a singleton in its sample. V is TRBV7-2 and J is TRBJ2-3; the D gene is possibly TRBD2 (6 bases). The V gene's germline CDR1 is SGHTA and CDR2 FQGNSA. The length of the CDR3 is 16 residues. V was cut by 2 bases and J by 0 bases, with 12 bases left in between. CDR3 nucleotide sequence: TGTGCCAGCAGCTTATTAGGTAGCGGCAGCACAGATACGCAGTATTTT. It translates to CASSLLGSGSTDTQYF.

The CDR3 DNA is TGCGCCAGCAGTGAGTCGGGACAGGGGCGCCAGCAGTACTTC. Protein: CASSESGQGRQQYF. The chain links TRBV10-2 to TRBJ2-7; TRBD1 aligns across 10 bases. Trimming cost V 0 bases and J 8 bases; bases outside gene matches: 4. Germline-derived CDR1 and CDR2 are WSHSY and SAAADI. The CDR3 length is 14 residues.

This clone was recorded once. This sequence joins TRBV9 and TRBJ2-7, with a weak D call TRBD2 (6 bases). CDR3 size: 14 residues. The germline V and J ends were trimmed by 2 bases and 1 base, with 10 bases remaining between them. The germline V gene has CDR1 SGDLS and CDR2 YYNGEE. The CDR3 loop reads CASSVGGVSYEQYF. CDR3 DNA sequence: TGTGCCAGCAGCGTGGGAGGAGTTTCCTACGAGCAGTACTTC. Filled out from reference TRBV9 and TRBJ2-7, the complete variable domain reads DSGVTQTPKHLITATGQRVTLRCSPRSGDLSVYWYQQSLDQGLQFLIQYYNGEERAKGNILERFSAQQFPDLHSELNLSSLELGDSALYFCASSVGGVSYEQYFGPGTRLTVT.

V usage is TRBV29-1 and J usage is TRBJ2-7, with D perhaps TRBD1 (5 bases). V was cut by 3 bases and J by 0 bases, with 6 bases left in between. Per the germline V gene, CDR1 is SQVTM and CDR2 is ANQGSEA. The CDR3 length is 12 residues. CDR3 sequence (DNA): TGCAGCGTTGAGGACAACTCCTACGAGCAGTACTTC. This sequence encodes CSVEDNSYEQYF.

This clone has only one observation. The chain couples TRBV9 to TRBJ2-3, with TRBD2 matching over 9 bases. The germline gives CDR1 SGDLS, CDR2 YYNGEE. Trimming removed 3 bases from V and 4 bases from J; junction bases left unmatched: 6. This CDR3 region has 15 residues. The DNA of the CDR3 is TGTGCCAGCAGCGATAGCGGGAGCCATGCAGATACGCAGTATTTT. Translated, it gives CASSDSGSHADTQYF.

The CDR3 sequence: CASSPGTSGSRAYEQYF. DNA for the CDR3: TGTGCCAGCAGCCCAGGGACTAGCGGGAGTCGTGCCTACGAGCAGTACTTC. The chain joins TRBV9 to TRBJ2-7, with 14 bases matching TRBD2. CDR3 size: 17 residues. The germline V gene encodes CDR1 SGDLS and CDR2 YYNGEE. Unmatched junction bases numbered 8, after V lost 4 bases and J lost 2 bases.

This clone appeared many times. The sample holds other DNA sequences that translate to the same CDR3. This chain links TRBV7-9 with TRBJ2-7, with 7 bases fitting TRBD1. Germline-derived CDR1 and CDR2 are SEHNR and FQNEAQ (reference sequence). The J segment lost 1 base and the V segment lost 5 bases, leaving 8 bases of the junction unmatched. This CDR3 is 15 amino acids long. This CDR3 reads CASSRLGDRSYEQYF. The CDR3 region has the DNA TGTGCCAGCAGCCGATTAGGGGACAGATCCTACGAGCAGTACTTC.

The rearrangement joins TRBV28 to TRBJ2-1, with TRBD1 matching over 7 bases. J lost 5 bases, V lost 3 bases, and 7 bases had no gene match. CDR3 length: 15 amino acids. Germline V gene lookup returns CDR1 MDHEN and CDR2 SYDVKM. For the CDR3, the DNA is TGTGCCAGCAGTTTTAAGGGGGCGCGAGACAATGAGCAGTTCTTC. Translating it yields CASSFKGARDNEQFF.

In this sample, this clone turned up a few times. The rearrangement uses TRBV6-5 and TRBJ1-4; D gene unclear. Germline lookup yields CDR1 MNHEY and CDR2 SVGAGI. This CDR3 is 14 amino acids long. The V gene lost 6 bases and the J gene lost 8 bases, with 16 bases spanning the gap. The CDR3 is CASRRAARWEKLFF. The CDR3 DNA reads as TGTGCCAGCAGACGAGCGGCCAGGTGGGAAAAACTGTTTTTT.

The chain has TRBV10-3 and TRBJ2-7; 7 bases line up with TRBD1. The CDR3 is 16 amino acids. Germline V gene data show CDR1 as ENHRY and CDR2 as SYGVKD. The trim removed 4 bases at V and 2 bases at J, leaving 11 bases unmatched. The CDR3 DNA is TGTGCCATCAGTGCCCTCCCGTTGGGACAGACCTACGAGCAGTACTTC. Amino acid sequence: CAISALPLGQTYEQYF.

The chain carries TRBV10-1 and TRBJ2-3; D possibly corresponds to TRBD2 (5 bases). The CDR3 is 13 amino acids. V was shortened by 8 bases and J by 6 bases, with 15 bases between the two germline ends. Germline V gene sequence: CDR1 WNHNN, CDR2 SYGVQD (reference sequence). In nucleotides, the CDR3 is TGCGCCAGCCAAGCGGACCCCGGGGATACGCAGTATTTT. Encoded protein: CASQADPGDTQYF.